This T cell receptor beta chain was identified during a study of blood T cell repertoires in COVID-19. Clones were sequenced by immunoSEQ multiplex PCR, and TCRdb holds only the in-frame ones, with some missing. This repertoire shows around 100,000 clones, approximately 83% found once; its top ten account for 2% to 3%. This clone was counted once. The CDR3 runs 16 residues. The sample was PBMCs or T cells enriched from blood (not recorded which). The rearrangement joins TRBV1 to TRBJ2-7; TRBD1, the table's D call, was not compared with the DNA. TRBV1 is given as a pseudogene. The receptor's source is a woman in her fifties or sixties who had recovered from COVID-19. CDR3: CTSRLRGRDRSYEQYF. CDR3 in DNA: TGCACCAGCAGACTCCGTGGAAGGGACAGATCCTACGAGCAGTACTTC.